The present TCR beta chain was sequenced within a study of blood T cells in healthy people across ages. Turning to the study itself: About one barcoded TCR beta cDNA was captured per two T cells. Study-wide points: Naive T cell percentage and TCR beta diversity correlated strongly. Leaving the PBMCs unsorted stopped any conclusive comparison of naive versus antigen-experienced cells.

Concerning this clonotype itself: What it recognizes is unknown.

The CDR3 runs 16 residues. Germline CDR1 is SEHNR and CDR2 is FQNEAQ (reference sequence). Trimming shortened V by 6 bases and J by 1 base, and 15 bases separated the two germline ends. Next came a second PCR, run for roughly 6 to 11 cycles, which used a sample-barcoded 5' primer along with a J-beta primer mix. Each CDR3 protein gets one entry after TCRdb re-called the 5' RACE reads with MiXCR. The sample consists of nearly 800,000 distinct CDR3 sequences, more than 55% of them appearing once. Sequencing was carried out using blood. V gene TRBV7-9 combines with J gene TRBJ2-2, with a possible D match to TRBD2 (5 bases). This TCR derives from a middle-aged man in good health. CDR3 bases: TGTGCCAGCAGTTCTGTGCGGGCAGGGAACACCGGGGAGCTGTTTTTT. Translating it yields CASSSVRAGNTGELFF.